A selection of T cell receptor beta chains follows, all from one sample in a study of T cells in localized non-small cell lung cancer. The method was immunoSEQ multiplex PCR; TCRdb's version includes in-frame clones alone and lacks a portion of them. Among 72,000 or so clones listed, 84% were seen once. The sequenced sample was peripheral blood, obtained before any cancer treatment. Receptor source: a female donor older than 55 with stage I lung adenocarcinoma. The CDR3 runs from the conserved cysteine through the conserved F or W. D genes are given only for firm matches. Only some rows state a clone size, as once, few, many or a class for expanded clones.

CDR3nt | CDR3aa | j_gene | d_gene | v_gene | abundance
TGTGCCTGGAGTAAAGGACCCTACGAGCAGTACTTC | CAWSKGPYEQYF | TRBJ2-7 | NA | TRBV30 | NA
TGTGCCAGTAGTATAGAGAGGGCGTCACCCCTCCACTTT | CASSIERASPLHF | TRBJ1-6 | NA | TRBV19 | NA
TGTGCTAGTGGTTTGGGGTCCCTCCCCTCTACAGATACGCAGTATTTT | CASGLGSLPSTDTQYF | TRBJ2-3 | NA | TRBV12-5 | once
TGTGCCAGCAGCTTAGTGGCGGGGAATACGCAGTATTTT | CASSLVAGNTQYF | TRBJ2-3 | NA | TRBV7-2 | NA
TGCGCCAGCAGTGATTTTGGAAACACCATATATTTT | CASSDFGNTIYF | TRBJ1-3 | NA | TRBV10-1 | NA
TGCAGCGTTGAGCAGGAGGGGAGCACAGATACGCAGTATTTT | CSVEQEGSTDTQYF | TRBJ2-3 | NA | TRBV29-1 | NA
TGCAGCGTTGAAGTCTCGCTAGCACGTAATGAGCAGTTCTTC | CSVEVSLARNEQFF | TRBJ2-1 | NA | TRBV29-1 | NA
TGCGCCAGCAGCCCGGGACTTACTACCCTCAATGAGCAGTTCTTC | CASSPGLTTLNEQFF | TRBJ2-1 | NA | TRBV5-1 | NA
TGTGCCAGCAGCTTGGTCCCGGGCTATGAGCAGTTCTTC | CASSLVPGYEQFF | TRBJ2-1 | NA | TRBV5-6 | NA
TGCGCCAGCACCGGGACAGGGGAAGCGACCGGGGAGCTGTTTTTT | CASTGTGEATGELFF | TRBJ2-2 | TRBD1 | TRBV5-1 | NA
TGTGCCAGCTCACCACCCGGGTCAGCTTATTCACCCCTCCACTTT | CASSPPGSAYSPLHF | TRBJ1-6 | NA | TRBV18 | NA
TGCGCCAGCAGCCGTTCCCAGTCCCAGGGCCTAGCTAACTATGGCTACACCTTC | CASSRSQSQGLANYGYTF | TRBJ1-2 | NA | TRBV4-1 | NA
TGTGCCACCAGCAGAGGGTTCGGGCGAACCGGGGAGCTGTTTTTT | CATSRGFGRTGELFF | TRBJ2-2 | NA | TRBV15 | NA
TGTGCCAGCAGCTTAGAGGGGGCTGGAAATTCACCCCTCCACTTT | CASSLEGAGNSPLHF | TRBJ1-6 | TRBD1 | TRBV7-2 | NA
TGCAGCGCCGGGGCGCCTAACAATGAGCAGTTCTTC | CSAGAPNNEQFF | TRBJ2-1 | NA | TRBV29-1 | NA
TGTGCCAGCAGCTTAGTGGGGTTTGGGGAGACCCAGTACTTC | CASSLVGFGETQYF | TRBJ2-5 | NA | TRBV7-9 | NA
TGTGCCAGCAGTTTCGACAGGAGAAGTAACGGGGGCTACACCTTC | CASSFDRRSNGGYTF | TRBJ1-2 | NA | TRBV28 | few
TGTGCCAGTAGTATAGGAAGTAATGAGCAGTTCTTC | CASSIGSNEQFF | TRBJ2-1 | NA | TRBV19 | once
TGTGCCAGCAGTCCCCCCAGCCGACTAGCGGGGGGCGAGGAGACCCAGTACTTC | CASSPPSRLAGGEETQYF | TRBJ2-5 | TRBD2 | TRBV27 | NA
TGTGCCAGCAGCTTAAGGGAAGGAGCTTTCTTT | CASSLREGAFF | TRBJ1-1 | NA | TRBV11-3 | NA